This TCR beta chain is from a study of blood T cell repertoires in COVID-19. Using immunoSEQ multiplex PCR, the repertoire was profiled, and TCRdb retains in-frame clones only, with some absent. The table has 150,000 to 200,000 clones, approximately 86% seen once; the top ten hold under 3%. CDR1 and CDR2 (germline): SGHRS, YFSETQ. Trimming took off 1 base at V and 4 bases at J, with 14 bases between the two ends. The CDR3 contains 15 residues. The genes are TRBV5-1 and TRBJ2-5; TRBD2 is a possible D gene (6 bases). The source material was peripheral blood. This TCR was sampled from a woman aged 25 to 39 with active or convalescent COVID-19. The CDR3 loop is CASSLSFGGLETQYF. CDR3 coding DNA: TGCGCCAGCAGCTTGTCGTTTGGAGGGTTAGAGACCCAGTACTTC. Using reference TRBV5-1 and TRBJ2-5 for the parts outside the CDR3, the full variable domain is KAGVTQTPRYLIKTRGQQVTLSCSPISGHRSVSWYQQTPGQGLQFLFEYFSETQRNKGNFPGRFSGRQFSNSRSEMNVSTLELGDSALYLCASSLSFGGLETQYFGPGTRLLVL.